The sequence of this T cell receptor (beta chain) was determined in a study of control samples from healthy donors and cancer patients (dated by TCRdb to about 2020). Of note for this clone: It has no known antigen specificity. Per-base qualities were not stored, and no clone one base away is much larger.

Including cysteine and phenylalanine, the CDR3 has 19 amino acids. Just the 57-base CDR3 DNA is kept, in frame starting at base 1. Per the germline V gene (reference sequence), LNHDA is the CDR1 and SQIVND is the CDR2. Trimming removed 3 bases from V and 6 bases from J; the gene matches leave 16 bases unexplained. The method was the immunoSEQ multiplex PCR assay. The immuneACCESS repertoire file appears here via TCRdb, limited to in-frame rearrangements. These files lack a portion of the clones; in checked studies, under half of the deficit traces to unresolved V genes, and the cause of the others is not known. This sample holds roughly 76,000 clones; approximately 94% were observed only once. The ten largest clonotypes hold 6.2% of the sample.

This sequence was found in a woman between 40 and 50 years old in good health. Sequencing was done on a sample of blood. In this chain, TRBV19 is recombined with TRBJ1-5, with TRBD1 identical over 11 junction bases. The CDR3 region reads CASSIHSDRGLTTRQPQHF. The sequenced DNA is TGTGCCAGTAGTATCCACTCGGACAGGGGGCTAACAACTCGTCAGCCCCAGCATTTT.